The TCR beta chain under discussion was sequenced for a study of cytomegalovirus exposure and HLA in healthy donors. General study findings and limits: Donors belonging to an Asian-associated ancestry cluster reportedly showed fewer N-insertions in productive TCRs than the approximately 670-donor mean, according to what a later analysis found. TCR beta V segments were, for the most part, productive about 87% or about 30% of the time in an earlier analysis. HLA restriction was apparent for most CMV-associated TCR beta chains in a later analysis. Reported findings show TCR beta sequences accurately forecast HLA-A and HLA-B alleles in most subjects.

About this clone itself: Its specificity is unknown.

PCR was performed using 60 Vbeta and 13 Jbeta primers. The assay was immunoSEQ multiplex PCR, and TCRdb's table has in-frame clones only and misses some. The data contain over 130,000 clones, about 75% of them singletons. What was sequenced was PBMCs. The sequence was obtained from a woman in her 30s in good health and CMV-seronegative.

Here the CDR3 DNA reads TGTGCCAGCAGCCTGACAGGGGGGTACTCTGGGGCCAACGTCCTGACTTTC. It is translated as CASSLTGGYSGANVLTF. V and J are TRBV7-3 and TRBJ2-6; 9 nucleotides line up with TRBD1. Germline trimming cut 5 bases from V and 0 bases from J; bases unmatched to any gene: 5. Germline V gives CDR1 SGHTA, CDR2 FQGTGA. The CDR3 consists of 17 residues.